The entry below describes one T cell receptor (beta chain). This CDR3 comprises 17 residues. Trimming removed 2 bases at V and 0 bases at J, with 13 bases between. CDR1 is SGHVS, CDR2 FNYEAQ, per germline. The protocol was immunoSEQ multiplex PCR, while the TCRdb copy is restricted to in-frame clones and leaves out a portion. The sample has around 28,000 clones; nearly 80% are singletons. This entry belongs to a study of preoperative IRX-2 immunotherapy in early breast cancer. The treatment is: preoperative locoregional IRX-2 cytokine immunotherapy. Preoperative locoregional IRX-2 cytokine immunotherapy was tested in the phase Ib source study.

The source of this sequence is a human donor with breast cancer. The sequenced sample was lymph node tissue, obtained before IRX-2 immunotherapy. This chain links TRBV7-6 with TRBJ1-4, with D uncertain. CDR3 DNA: TGTGCCAGCAGCTTACGGTTCCGGGGTGCAACTAATGAAAAACTGTTTTTT. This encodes CASSLRFRGATNEKLFF.